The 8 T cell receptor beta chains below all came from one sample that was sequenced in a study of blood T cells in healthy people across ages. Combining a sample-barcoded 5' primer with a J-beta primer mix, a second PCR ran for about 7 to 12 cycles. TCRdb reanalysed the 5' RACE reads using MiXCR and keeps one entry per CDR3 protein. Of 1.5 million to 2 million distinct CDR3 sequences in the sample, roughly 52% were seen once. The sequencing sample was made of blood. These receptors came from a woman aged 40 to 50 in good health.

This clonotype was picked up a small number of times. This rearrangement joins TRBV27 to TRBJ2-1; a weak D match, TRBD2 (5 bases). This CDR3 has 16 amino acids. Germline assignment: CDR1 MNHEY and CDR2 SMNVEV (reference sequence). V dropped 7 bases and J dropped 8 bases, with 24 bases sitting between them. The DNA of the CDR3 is TGTGCCAGCACCCCAGGAGGTCGGCCCCGTGGGGATGAGCAGTTCTTC. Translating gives CASTPGGRPRGDEQFF.

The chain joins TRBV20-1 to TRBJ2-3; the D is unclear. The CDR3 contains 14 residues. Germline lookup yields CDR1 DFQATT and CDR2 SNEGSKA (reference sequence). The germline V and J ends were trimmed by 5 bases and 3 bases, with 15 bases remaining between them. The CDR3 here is CSALVGYGTDTQYF. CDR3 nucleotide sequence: TGCAGTGCTTTGGTGGGTTATGGGACAGATACGCAGTATTTT.

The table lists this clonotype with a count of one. In nucleotides, the CDR3 is TGTGCCAGCAGCTCCTCTTTCCGGGAGACCCAGTTCTTC. Translated, it gives CASSSSFRETQFF. The V and J genes are TRBV7-2 and TRBJ2-1, with a tentative D call TRBD2 (6 bases). Trimming took off 4 bases at V and 13 bases at J, with 17 bases between the two ends. The germline V gene encodes CDR1 SGHTA and CDR2 FQGNSA. The CDR3 is 13 amino acids.

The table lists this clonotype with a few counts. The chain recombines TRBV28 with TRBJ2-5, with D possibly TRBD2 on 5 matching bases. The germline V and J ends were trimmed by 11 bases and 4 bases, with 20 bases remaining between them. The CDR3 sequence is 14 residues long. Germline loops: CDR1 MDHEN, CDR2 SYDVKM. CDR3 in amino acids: CASQLGGLGETQYF. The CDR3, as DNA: TGTGCCTCCCAACTAGGCGGTCTCGGAGAGACCCAGTACTTC. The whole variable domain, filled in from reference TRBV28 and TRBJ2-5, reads DVKVTQSSRYLVKRTGEKVFLECVQDMDHENMFWYRQDPGLGLRLIYFSYDVKMKEKGDIPEGYSVSREKKERFSLILESASTNQTSMYLCASQLGGLGETQYFGPGTRLLVL.

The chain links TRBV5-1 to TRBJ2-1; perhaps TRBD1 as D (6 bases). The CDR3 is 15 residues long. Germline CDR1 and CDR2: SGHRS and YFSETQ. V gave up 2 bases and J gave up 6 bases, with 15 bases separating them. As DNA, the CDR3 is TGCGCCAGCAGCTTAACCAAGACAGGTATCAATGAGCAGTTCTTC. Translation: CASSLTKTGINEQFF. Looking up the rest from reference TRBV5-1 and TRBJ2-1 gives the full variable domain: KAGVTQTPRYLIKTRGQQVTLSCSPISGHRSVSWYQQTPGQGLQFLFEYFSETQRNKGNFPGRFSGRQFSNSRSEMNVSTLELGDSALYLCASSLTKTGINEQFFGPGTRLTVL.

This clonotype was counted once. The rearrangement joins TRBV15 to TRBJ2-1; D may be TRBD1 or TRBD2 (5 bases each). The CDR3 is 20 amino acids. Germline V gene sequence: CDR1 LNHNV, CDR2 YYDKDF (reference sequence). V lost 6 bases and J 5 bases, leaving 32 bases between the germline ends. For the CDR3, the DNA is TGTGCCACCAGGGATGTCGTTGGGGGAGTACGGCCCTTCACCGACAATGAGCAGTTCTTC. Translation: CATRDVVGGVRPFTDNEQFF.

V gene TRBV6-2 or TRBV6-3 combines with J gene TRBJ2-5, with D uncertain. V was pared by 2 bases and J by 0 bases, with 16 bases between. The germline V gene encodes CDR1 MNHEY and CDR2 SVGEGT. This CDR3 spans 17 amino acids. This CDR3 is CASSYVVGAGYQETQYF. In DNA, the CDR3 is TGTGCCAGCAGTTACGTGGTCGGCGCTGGTTACCAAGAGACCCAGTACTTC.

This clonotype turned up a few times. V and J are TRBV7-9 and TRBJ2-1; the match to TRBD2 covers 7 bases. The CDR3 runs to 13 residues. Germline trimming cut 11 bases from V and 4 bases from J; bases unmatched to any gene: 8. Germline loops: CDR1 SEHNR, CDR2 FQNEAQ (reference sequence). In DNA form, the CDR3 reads TGTGCCTCGTTGGGGGGGACGTACAATGAGCAGTTCTTC. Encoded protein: CASLGGTYNEQFF.